These 2 T cell receptor beta chains came from one sample sequenced in a study of cytomegalovirus exposure and HLA in healthy donors. Only in-frame clones appear in the TCRdb table, and some are missing; sequencing was by immunoSEQ multiplex PCR. The table has 110,000 to 150,000 clones, approximately 89% seen once. The source material was PBMCs. All receptors derive from a woman aged 18-29 years in good health and CMV-seropositive.

The table lists this clone with many counts. This rearrangement joins TRBV6-5 to TRBJ2-4; TRBD2 might be the D (5 bases). Per the germline V gene, CDR1 is MNHEY and CDR2 is SVGAGI. With 3 bases removed from V and 0 bases from J, the gap between germline ends came to 12 bases. This CDR3 is 16 amino acids long. The CDR3 DNA follows: TGTGCCAGCAGTTATTGGAGGAATCTAGCCAAAAACATTCAGTACTTC. Protein: CASSYWRNLAKNIQYF.

There are a few counts of this clone. The genes are TRBV30 and TRBJ1-1; D gene unclear. CDR1 and CDR2 from the germline V gene are GTSNPN and SVGIG (reference sequence). V lost 0 bases, J lost 4 bases, and 9 bases lay in between. The CDR3 is 13 amino acids. This CDR3 reads CAWSVLATTEAFF. The CDR3 bases are TGTGCCTGGAGTGTACTAGCCACCACTGAAGCTTTCTTT. The variable domain in full, completed from reference TRBV30 and TRBJ1-1, reads SQTIHQWPATLVQPVGSPLSLECTVEGTSNPNLYWYRQAAGRGLQLLFYSVGIGQISSEVPQNLSASRPQDRQFILSSKKLLLSDSGFYLCAWSVLATTEAFFGQGTRLTVV.